Below, 16 T cell receptor beta chains from the same sample are listed, as sequenced in a study of T cell responses to AZD1222 COVID-19 vaccine. The assay was immunoSEQ multiplex PCR, and TCRdb's table has in-frame clones only and misses some. The sample records 69,000 or so clones, 87% being singletons. Sequences were derived from peripheral blood, sampled 28 days after the second AZD1222 dose. Every receptor here comes from an adult who received the AZD1222 COVID-19 vaccine.

This chain connects TRBV6-1 to TRBJ1-4; weak D call: TRBD1 (6 bases). CDR3 length: 13 amino acids. Germline V gives CDR1 MNHNS, CDR2 SASEGT. The V and J ends lost 2 bases and 7 bases respectively, with 8 bases between them. The CDR3 coding sequence is TGTGCCAGCAGTGAAATAGGGGGTGAAAAACTGTTTTTT. It yields the protein CASSEIGGEKLFF.

The chain is built from TRBV19 and TRBJ2-2; D not certain. Germline V CDR1 and CDR2: LNHDA, SQIVND (reference sequence). The CDR3 loop spans 15 amino acids. V lost 7 bases, J lost 0 bases, and 12 bases lay in between. In DNA form, the CDR3 reads TGTGCCAGTACCGCGTTGCTCCCGAACACCGGGGAGCTGTTTTTT. Translation: CASTALLPNTGELFF.

The CDR3 protein is CASSPGLAEETQYF. In DNA form, the CDR3 reads TGCGCCAGCAGCCCCGGACTAGCGGAAGAGACCCAGTACTTC. The V call is TRBV5-1, the J call TRBJ2-5, with 10 bases aligning to TRBD2. The junction had 3 bases not matched to a gene; V was cut back by 4 bases and J by 3 bases. This CDR3 region has 14 residues. Per the germline V gene, CDR1 is SGHRS and CDR2 is YFSETQ.

The rearrangement links TRBV25-1 to TRBJ2-2, with 11 bases identical to TRBD1. Germline CDR1 is MGHDK and CDR2 is SYGVNS. The CDR3 totals 15 residues. After removal of 7 bases from V and 7 bases from J, the junction contained 8 bases not matched to a gene. This chain's CDR3 is CASNSDRGQGGELFF. The CDR3 coding sequence is TGTGCCAGCAATTCGGACAGGGGGCAGGGCGGGGAGCTGTTTTTT.

Concerning this clone: Other DNA sequences of this sample code for an identical CDR3. This sequence joins TRBV29-1 and TRBJ1-2; D ambiguous. The CDR3 totals 14 residues. Trimming removed 8 bases at V and 1 base at J, with 17 bases between. CDR1 SQVTM and CDR2 ANQGSEA come from the germline V gene. CDR3 bases: TGCAGCTTCCTCGAACAGTCTCTTAACTATGGCTACACCTTC. Amino acids: CSFLEQSLNYGYTF.

The rearrangement links TRBV6-1 to TRBJ1-6; D is undetermined. V was trimmed by 0 bases and J by 0 bases, leaving 6 bases between them. Germline-derived CDR1 and CDR2 are MNHNS and SASEGT. This CDR3 is 16 amino acids long. CDR3 in DNA: TGTGCCAGCAGTGAAGCGATTAGCTCCTATAATTCACCCCTCCACTTT. It is translated as CASSEAISSYNSPLHF.

With regard to this clone: This CDR3 is also generated by other DNA sequences in the sample. The DNA of the CDR3 is TGTGCCAGCTCACCGGGCAGCACAGATACGCAGTATTTT. It encodes CASSPGSTDTQYF. The rearrangement uses TRBV18 and TRBJ2-3; no clear D gene. Per germline, CDR1 KGHSH and CDR2 LQKENI. The CDR3 totals 13 residues. Trimming pared 3 bases from V and 0 bases from J, leaving 4 bases between.

This rearrangement joins TRBV15 to TRBJ2-5; the D gene is possibly TRBD2 (5 bases). The CDR3 runs 13 residues. Germline V gives CDR1 LNHNV, CDR2 YYDKDF (reference sequence). V was shortened by 6 bases and J by 3 bases, with 11 bases between the two germline ends. Written as DNA, the CDR3 is TGTGCCACCAGTAAGGGAGTGAAAGAGACCCAGTACTTC. This encodes CATSKGVKETQYF.

The V call is TRBV2, the J call TRBJ2-1; TRBD2 matches at 10 bases. Germline CDR1 and CDR2: SNHLY and FYNNEI. CDR3 length: 17 residues. V lost 5 bases to trimming and J lost 4 bases; unmatched junction nucleotides: 11. CDR3 loop: CASSRQAGGLSYNEQFF. CDR3 sequence (DNA): TGTGCCAGCAGTCGACAAGCGGGAGGGTTGTCTTACAATGAGCAGTTCTTC.

The chain employs TRBV6-4 and TRBJ2-1, with a tentative D call TRBD1 (7 bases). Germline V gene sequence: CDR1 MRHNA, CDR2 SNTAGT. This CDR3 is 13 amino acids long. V gave up 8 bases and J gave up 5 bases, with 13 bases separating them. The DNA for the CDR3 is TGTGCCAGCGGAGGGACAGAAGACAATGAGCAGTTCTTC. Its protein is CASGGTEDNEQFF.

The V and J genes are TRBV6-5 and TRBJ1-1; no clear D gene. This CDR3 is 14 amino acids long. V shed 5 bases and J shed 0 bases, with 10 bases lying between them. Per the germline V gene, CDR1 is MNHEY and CDR2 is SVGAGI. In nucleotides, the CDR3 is TGTGCCAGCAGTATCGGACGGATGAACACTGAAGCTTTCTTT. The encoded protein is CASSIGRMNTEAFF.

The chain joins TRBV6-2 or TRBV6-3 to TRBJ1-3; tentatively, D is TRBD1 (5 bases). The CDR3 has 14 residues. Deletions cut 4 bases from V and 2 bases from J, with 9 bases between. Germline lookup yields CDR1 MNHEY and CDR2 SVGEGT. In DNA, the CDR3 is TGTGCCAGCAGTTCTGGACACCCTGGAAACACCATATATTTT. Residues: CASSSGHPGNTIYF.

The chain recombines TRBV29-1 with TRBJ2-7, with TRBD2 matching over 10 bases. The CDR3 contains 13 residues. CDR1 and CDR2 from the germline V gene are SQVTM and ANQGSEA. V was pared by 7 bases and J by 6 bases, with 9 bases of the junction left unmatched. CDR3 sequence reads: CSANLAGVREQYF. The CDR3 DNA is TGCAGCGCCAATCTAGCGGGAGTTCGCGAGCAGTACTTC.

The V call is TRBV6-5, the J call TRBJ2-4; 8 nucleotides line up with TRBD1. This CDR3 spans 15 amino acids. The trim removed 4 bases at V and 1 base at J, leaving 3 bases unmatched. Germline-derived CDR1 and CDR2 are MNHEY and SVGAGI. CDR3 nucleotides: TGTGCCAGCAGTTTCCGACAGGGGGCCAAAAACATTCAGTACTTC. Residues: CASSFRQGAKNIQYF.

This chain connects TRBV7-2 to TRBJ1-2; 8 bases map to TRBD1. Trimming cost V 5 bases and J 2 bases; bases outside gene matches: 4. CDR3 length: 14 residues. Germline lookup yields CDR1 SGHTA and CDR2 FQGNSA. Here the CDR3 DNA reads TGTGCCAGCAGCGAAGCAGGGGGCAACTATGGCTACACCTTC. Translating it yields CASSEAGGNYGYTF. Full variable domain (remainder filled in from reference TRBV7-2 and TRBJ1-2): GAGVSQSPSNKVTEKGKDVELRCDPISGHTALYWYRQSLGQGLEFLIYFQGNSAPDKSGLPSDRFSAERTGGSVSTLTIQRTQQEDSAVYLCASSEAGGNYGYTFGSGTRLTVV.

The genes are TRBV5-1 and TRBJ2-3, with D maybe TRBD2 (6 bases). Looked up from germline, CDR1 is SGHRS and CDR2 is YFSETQ. V shed 2 bases and J shed 4 bases, with 14 bases lying between them. This CDR3 has 15 amino acids. The CDR3 DNA is TGCGCCAGCAGCTTAGCGGGTCTTACCCCAGATACGCAGTATTTT. As protein: CASSLAGLTPDTQYF.